This T cell receptor beta chain is drawn from a study of cytotoxic CD8 clonotypes in ibrutinib-treated CLL. This clone was found once. Assay: immunoSEQ multiplex PCR; the TCRdb copy retains only in-frame clones and omits some. This sample has approximately 300,000 clones; 80% occur once, and the top ten carry more than 6%. Trimming at V came to 0 bases and at J to 6 bases, leaving 5 bases not matched to a gene. The germline V gene encodes CDR1 SGHVS and CDR2 FNYEAQ. This CDR3 is built from 15 residues. Sequenced material: PBMCs, taken before ibrutinib treatment. The chain has TRBV7-6 and TRBJ1-2, with 9 bases fitting TRBD1. This receptor was obtained from a human donor with chronic lymphocytic leukemia. CDR3 in DNA: TGTGCCAGCAGCTTAGCGCACAGGGGGCGGAATGGCTACACCTTC. This translates into CASSLAHRGRNGYTF. The complete variable domain, with remaining parts taken from reference TRBV7-6 and TRBJ1-2, reads GAGVSQSPRYKVTKRGQDVALRCDPISGHVSLYWYRQALGQGPEFLTYFNYEAQQDKSGLPNDRFSAERPEGSISTLTIQRTEQRDSAMYRCASSLAHRGRNGYTFGSGTRLTVV.